This T cell receptor beta chain is from a study of blood T cell repertoires in COVID-19. Repertoires were generated with immunoSEQ multiplex PCR, while TCRdb's copy carries only in-frame clones and drops some. The sample comprises over 200,000 clones, about 87% of which are singletons, and approximately 3.5% rests with the top ten. The V gene lost 4 bases and the J gene lost 0 bases, with 11 bases spanning the gap. This CDR3 is 15 amino acids long. Per the germline V gene, CDR1 is SGDLS and CDR2 is YYNGEE. The V gene is TRBV9, the J gene TRBJ2-1; unclear D gene. This TCR was sampled from a woman younger than 45 who had been exposed to COVID-19. Input material: PBMCs or T cells enriched from blood (not recorded which). CDR3 DNA sequence: TGTGCCAGCAGCCTAAGCCCCCTCTCCTACAATGAGCAGTTCTTC. It translates to CASSLSPLSYNEQFF. Complete variable domain (other parts from reference TRBV9 and TRBJ2-1): DSGVTQTPKHLITATGQRVTLRCSPRSGDLSVYWYQQSLDQGLQFLIQYYNGEERAKGNILERFSAQQFPDLHSELNLSSLELGDSALYFCASSLSPLSYNEQFFGPGTRLTVL.